Listed below are T cell receptor beta chains from one sample, sequenced in a study of shared clonotypes between healthy human individuals. The data were produced by immunoSEQ multiplex PCR, yet TCRdb's version contains in-frame clones alone and is incomplete. The sample shows some 1,600,000 clones, 95% to 99% of them seen only once. The sample was naive CD4+ T cells sorted from blood. The receptor source for this set is a man between 25 and 39 years old in good health. CDR3s include the opening cysteine and the closing phenylalanine or tryptophan. A D gene is named only where the DNA matches it firmly. Only part of the rows carry a size: once, few, many, or a class if the clone is expanded.

v_gene: TRBV19
d_gene: TRBD2
j_gene: TRBJ2-2
abundance: .
CDR3nt: TGTGCCAGTAGTATAGGACTAGCGGGAGCCGCGAACACCGGGGAGCTGTTTTTT
CDR3aa: CASSIGLAGAANTGELFF

v_gene: TRBV7-6
d_gene: TRBD1
j_gene: TRBJ2-7
abundance: .
CDR3nt: TGTGCCAGCAGCTTCCGACAGGGGAAGGGCTACGAGCAGTACTTC
CDR3aa: CASSFRQGKGYEQYF

v_gene: TRBV2
d_gene: .
j_gene: TRBJ2-1
abundance: once
CDR3nt: TGTGCCAGCAGTGAAGGGAGTGAGCAGTTCTTC
CDR3aa: CASSEGSEQFF

v_gene: TRBV10-2
d_gene: .
j_gene: TRBJ2-5
abundance: .
CDR3nt: TGCGCCAGCACCCTAACGGGGCTAGCGCAAGAGACCCAGTACTTC
CDR3aa: CASTLTGLAQETQYF

v_gene: TRBV6-1
d_gene: TRBD1
j_gene: TRBJ1-4
abundance: .
CDR3nt: TGTGCCAGCAGCAAGACAGGGGGGCCAGAAAAACTGTTTTTT
CDR3aa: CASSKTGGPEKLFF

v_gene: TRBV2
d_gene: TRBD2
j_gene: TRBJ2-1
abundance: once
CDR3nt: TGTGCCAGCAGGACTGGGACTAGCGGACTCAATGAGCAGTTCTTC
CDR3aa: CASRTGTSGLNEQFF

v_gene: TRBV28
d_gene: TRBD2
j_gene: TRBJ2-7
abundance: .
CDR3nt: TGTGCCAGCAGTCCGGATACTAGCGGGAGTTACGAGCAGTACTTC
CDR3aa: CASSPDTSGSYEQYF

v_gene: TRBV27
d_gene: .
j_gene: TRBJ2-1
abundance: .
CDR3nt: TGTGCCAGCAGTTTACAACCCGGGACAAAGCAGTTCTTC
CDR3aa: CASSLQPGTKQFF

v_gene: TRBV5-4
d_gene: .
j_gene: TRBJ1-1
abundance: .
CDR3nt: TGTGCCAGCAGCTTTATGGGGGTCACGCTGAACACTGAAGCTTTCTTT
CDR3aa: CASSFMGVTLNTEAFF

v_gene: TRBV19
d_gene: .
j_gene: TRBJ2-1
abundance: .
CDR3nt: TGTGCCAGTAGTATCGTAGCGGACCCCTACAATGAGCAGTTCTTC
CDR3aa: CASSIVADPYNEQFF

v_gene: TRBV10-3
d_gene: .
j_gene: TRBJ1-1
abundance: .
CDR3nt: TGTGCCATCAGTGAGGGAGTGAACACTGAAGCTTTCTTT
CDR3aa: CAISEGVNTEAFF

v_gene: TRBV18
d_gene: TRBD1
j_gene: TRBJ2-3
abundance: .
CDR3nt: TGTGCCAGCTCACCGCCCAGGGGGCAGGGAGATACGCAGTATTTT
CDR3aa: CASSPPRGQGDTQYF

v_gene: TRBV7-9
d_gene: .
j_gene: TRBJ1-5
abundance: .
CDR3nt: TGTGCCAGCAGCGAAGAGGGCGGGTTTAATCAGCCCCAGCATTTT
CDR3aa: CASSEEGGFNQPQHF

v_gene: TRBV18
d_gene: TRBD2
j_gene: TRBJ2-3
abundance: .
CDR3nt: TGTGCCAGCTCACCACTAGCGGGAGGGAACACAGATACGCAGTATTTT
CDR3aa: CASSPLAGGNTDTQYF

v_gene: TRBV4-3
d_gene: TRBD1
j_gene: TRBJ2-5
abundance: .
CDR3nt: TGCGCCACCTCCAGGGGGCAAGAGACCCAGTACTTC
CDR3aa: CATSRGQETQYF

v_gene: TRBV19
d_gene: TRBD2
j_gene: TRBJ2-7
abundance: .
CDR3nt: TGTGCCAGTTCGACTAGCGGACCCTACGAGCAGTACTTC
CDR3aa: CASSTSGPYEQYF

v_gene: TRBV19
d_gene: .
j_gene: TRBJ1-3
abundance: .
CDR3nt: TGTGCCAGTAGGGTCACAGGGACCTCTGGAAACACCATATATTTT
CDR3aa: CASRVTGTSGNTIYF

v_gene: TRBV4-1
d_gene: .
j_gene: TRBJ2-1
abundance: .
CDR3nt: TGCGCCAGCAGCCCCGGGACCGGCGTTTACAATGAGCAGTTCTTC
CDR3aa: CASSPGTGVYNEQFF